This T cell receptor beta chain stems from a study of T cell changes during pregnancy in multiple sclerosis (dated by TCRdb to the late 2010s). Describing the broader study: Changes in the T cell repertoire over the course of pregnancy were examined in this study in women with multiple sclerosis.

A note on this clone: Its cognate antigen has yet to be identified. Base qualities were left out, and no much larger clone turns up one base away.

The library was made by the immunoSEQ multiplex PCR assay. Entries here come from immuneACCESS through TCRdb and include only in-frame sequences with V and J called. Some clones fail to appear in such tables; in the studies checked, an unresolved V gene covers under half of the shortfall, and the cause of the remainder is unknown. The sample has roughly 15,000 clones on record, 84% of them singletons. Jointly, the top ten make up about a tenth of the sample. Including cysteine and phenylalanine, the CDR3 has 14 amino acids. Only CDR3 DNA is held: 42 bases, read in frame from base 1. According to the germline V gene, CDR1 reads SNHLY and CDR2 reads FYNNEI. Deletion took 10 bases off V and 0 bases off J, with a span of 12 bases between the germline ends.

The input for sequencing was CD8+ T cells from peripheral blood mononuclear cells, taken in the second trimester of pregnancy. The rearrangement combines TRBV2 with TRBJ1-4, with the D gene call left open. This TCR derives from a female donor in good health, enrolled as a control in a pregnancy study. The CDR3 region reads CATTKSATNEKLFF. The sequenced DNA: TGTGCCACCACTAAATCTGCAACTAATGAAAAACTGTTTTTT.